This entry concerns a single TCR beta chain. This sample is part of a study of blood T cell repertoires in COVID-19. Trimming took off 0 bases at V and 7 bases at J, with 16 bases between the two ends. Germline CDR1 MGHRA, CDR2 YSYEKL. There are 16 residues in the CDR3. Profiled with immunoSEQ multiplex PCR; TCRdb holds only in-frame clones, not every one. The profile covers approximately 360,000 clones, with around 90% appearing a single time and about 6.5% taken by the ten largest. The clonotype was recovered from a young man with active or convalescent COVID-19. Sequencing was carried out using peripheral blood. The chain has TRBV4-1 and TRBJ2-1, with a possible D match to TRBD1 (6 bases). The CDR3 coding sequence is TGCGCCAGCAGCCAAGATCTCCCAACAGGGCTTAATGAGCAGTTCTTC. This encodes CASSQDLPTGLNEQFF.